These T cell receptor beta chains were read from a single sample in a study of T cells after yellow fever vaccination. TCRdb re-derived calls from the 5' RACE reads in MiXCR, one entry per CDR3 protein. The sample records around 610,000 distinct CDR3 sequences, roughly 13% being singletons. The input for sequencing was PBMCs, taken on the day of the yellow fever booster vaccination. The receptors come from a man aged 30 to 39 who received the YFV17D yellow fever vaccine. Each CDR3 is given with its conserved first and last residue. The D gene is left open where the match is weak. Part of the rows lack a size; the others show once, few, many or a class for expanded clones.

d_gene,abundance,j_gene,len,v_gene,CDR3aa,CDR3nt
.,few,TRBJ1-5,13,TRBV7-2,CASSPSGYQPQHF,TGTGCCAGCTCCCCGTCAGGGTATCAGCCCCAGCATTTT
.,few,TRBJ2-3,15,TRBV4-3,CASTQGAGGTDTQYF,TGCGCCAGCACCCAGGGGGCGGGAGGCACAGATACGCAGTATTTT
.,.,TRBJ1-5,15,TRBV6-5,CASSYSVASNQPQHF,TGTGCCAGCAGTTACTCTGTTGCTAGCAATCAGCCCCAGCATTTT
.,.,TRBJ2-4,16,TRBV3-1,CASSQEWTGAKNIQYF,TGTGCCAGCAGCCAAGAATGGACGGGAGCCAAAAACATTCAGTACTTC
.,few,TRBJ2-7,13,TRBV6-1,CASRGLGSYEQYF,TGTGCCAGCAGAGGGTTAGGGTCCTACGAGCAGTACTTC
.,few,TRBJ2-3,14,TRBV12-3/TRBV12-4,CASSTGEGLDTQYF,TGTGCCAGCAGTACCGGCGAGGGCCTAGATACGCAGTATTTT
.,.,TRBJ2-7,13,TRBV16,CASSQTAQYEQYF,TGTGCCAGCAGCCAAACAGCCCAGTACGAGCAGTACTTC
TRBD2,many,TRBJ2-1,16,TRBV7-9,CASSLRSSGLGDEQFF,TGTGCCAGCAGCTTAAGGTCTAGCGGGTTGGGCGATGAGCAGTTCTTC
.,.,TRBJ2-7,13,TRBV5-1,CASSPDWLYEQYF,TGCGCCAGCAGCCCCGATTGGCTCTACGAGCAGTACTTC
.,.,TRBJ1-2,10,TRBV19,CASSDRLLTF,TGTGCCAGTAGTGATCGCCTTTTAACCTTC
TRBD2,few,TRBJ2-3,18,TRBV5-1,CASSLLYGLAGELDTQYF,TGCGCCAGCAGCTTGCTTTATGGCCTAGCGGGAGAATTAGATACGCAGTATTTT
.,once,TRBJ2-2,15,TRBV20-1,CSALTLTGNTGELFF,TGCAGTGCCCTGACCTTGACAGGGAACACCGGGGAGCTGTTTTTT
.,few,TRBJ2-3,15,TRBV20-1,CSASPPGLGTDTQYF,TGCAGTGCTAGTCCTCCGGGTCTAGGCACAGATACGCAGTATTTT
TRBD1,.,TRBJ1-1,17,TRBV20-1,CSASRTGGARTDTEAFF,TGCAGTGCTAGCCGGACAGGGGGCGCGCGGACGGACACTGAAGCTTTCTTT
.,.,TRBJ1-5,16,TRBV2,CASSPQRDGSRGAQHF,TGTGCCAGCAGTCCTCAGAGGGACGGGTCACGGGGAGCCCAGCATTTT
TRBD1,few,TRBJ1-4,16,TRBV25-1,CASSDHRGPAYEKLFF,TGTGCCAGCAGTGATCACAGGGGCCCAGCTTACGAAAAACTGTTTTTT
TRBD1,.,TRBJ1-6,17,TRBV7-9,CASSPWTGGLDNSPLHF,TGTGCCAGCAGCCCGTGGACAGGGGGCCTTGATAATTCACCCCTCCACTTT
.,few,TRBJ2-3,15,TRBV2,CASRKQQGSTDTQYF,TGTGCCAGCAGGAAACAACAGGGTTCCACAGATACGCAGTATTTT
.,few,TRBJ2-2,16,TRBV7-2,CASTLFHGIGAGELFF,TGTGCCAGCACCTTATTCCACGGGATAGGAGCCGGGGAGCTGTTTTTT
.,many,TRBJ2-4,15,TRBV20-1,CSARVPGGGKNIQYF,TGCAGTGCTAGAGTGCCCGGGGGCGGCAAAAACATTCAGTACTTC
TRBD2,few,TRBJ2-3,17,TRBV7-2,CASSYVAAGGAVDTQYF,TGTGCCAGCAGCTACGTGGCTGCGGGGGGTGCGGTAGATACGCAGTATTTT
.,few,TRBJ2-7,12,TRBV5-1,CASRIGGSEQYF,TGCGCCAGCAGAATCGGGGGCTCGGAGCAGTACTTC
.,few,TRBJ2-7,12,TRBV15,CATSPRGYEQYF,TGTGCCACCAGCCCCCGGGGCTACGAGCAGTACTTC
.,.,TRBJ2-7,15,TRBV6-5,CASSYGSPGAYEQYF,TGTGCCAGCAGTTACGGCAGCCCAGGGGCCTACGAGCAGTACTTC
TRBD2,.,TRBJ2-5,16,TRBV14,CASSQLSGRPRETQYF,TGTGCCAGCAGCCAACTTAGCGGGAGGCCCCGGGAGACCCAGTACTTC
.,few,TRBJ2-7,16,TRBV7-2,CASSLGPDSSSYEQYF,TGTGCCAGCAGCTTAGGGCCCGACAGCAGCTCCTACGAGCAGTACTTC
TRBD2,.,TRBJ2-5,13,TRBV7-2,CASRAGGQETQYF,TGTGCCAGCAGAGCGGGAGGCCAAGAGACCCAGTACTTC
TRBD2,.,TRBJ2-1,15,TRBV5-1,CASSQGLAPLVGQFF,TGCGCCAGCAGCCAGGGACTAGCCCCGCTGGTTGGGCAGTTCTTC
TRBD1,.,TRBJ1-1,16,TRBV3-1,CASSPHSGQMNTEAFF,TGTGCCAGCAGCCCCCACTCGGGACAGATGAACACTGAAGCTTTCTTT